This T cell receptor beta chain was captured in a study of Graves' ophthalmopathy and Graves' hyperthyroidism. Researchers took RNA transcripts and amplified TCR beta CDR3 regions from them. RT-PCR was first run with HTBI primers, then multiplex PCR in a second round. Each CDR3 protein gets one entry after TCRdb re-called the multiplex PCR reads with MiXCR. Of over a million distinct CDR3 sequences in the sample, 35% to 40% were seen once. The CDR3 consists of 14 residues. CDR1 is SGHRS and CDR2 is YFSETQ in the germline V gene. The germline V and J ends were trimmed by 1 base and 3 bases, with 7 bases remaining between them.

This clonotype was sampled from an adult man with Graves' hyperthyroidism. The rearrangement uses TRBV5-1 and TRBJ2-2; D is undetermined. Sequencing was performed on peripheral blood or thyroid tissue (not recorded which). The CDR3 region has the DNA TGCGCCAGCAGCTTGCAGAGCCACACCGGGGAGCTGTTTTTT. This codes for CASSLQSHTGELFF.